Listed below are T cell receptor beta chains from one sample, sequenced in a study of siplizumab effects on memory and regulatory T cells. Some clones are missing from TCRdb's copy, which holds only in-frame ones; the method was immunoSEQ multiplex PCR. Among fewer than 85,000 clones, about 95% were seen once, and the ten largest hold approximately 17%. The sample comprised CD8+ T cells sorted from blood. These receptors were taken from a human donor in good health. Both conserved end residues are part of each CDR3. The order of the fields is D gene, J gene, V gene, clone size, CDR3 protein, CDR3 DNA. D genes are given only for firm matches. Only some rows state a clone size, as once, few, many or a class for expanded clones.

TRBD1 TRBJ2-1 TRBV29-1 . CSVEEWRTGVKNEQFF TGCAGCGTTGAAGAGTGGAGGACAGGGGTGAAGAATGAGCAGTTCTTC
. TRBJ2-5 TRBV27 once CASSLSRARETQYF TGTGCCAGCAGTTTATCGAGGGCTCGAGAGACCCAGTACTTC
. TRBJ2-1 TRBV19 . CASKSSLGSYNEQFF TGTGCCAGTAAGTCCTCCCTGGGTTCCTACAATGAGCAGTTCTTC
. TRBJ2-7 TRBV19 . CASSIAGGAREQYF TGTGCCAGTAGTATAGCGGGGGGCGCGAGAGAGCAGTACTTC
. TRBJ2-5 TRBV19 . CASSHLAKETQYF TGTGCCAGTAGTCACCTCGCCAAAGAGACCCAGTACTTC
. TRBJ2-2 TRBV25-1 . CACKTGKRDTGELFF TGTGCCTGCAAAACAGGGAAAAGAGACACCGGGGAGCTGTTTTTT
. TRBJ1-1 TRBV15 . CATSSPLSIGGLGAFF TGTGCCACCAGCAGCCCCCTTTCGATCGGGGGCCTGGGGGCTTTCTTT
TRBD1 TRBJ2-7 TRBV27 once CASSLRTGYEQYF TGTGCCAGCAGTTTGAGGACAGGCTACGAGCAGTACTTC
. TRBJ2-7 TRBV28 . CASSLLGTEQYF TGTGCCAGCAGTTTGCTGGGGACCGAGCAGTACTTC
. TRBJ1-2 TRBV7-9 few CASSPGTAYGYTF TGTGCCAGCAGCCCCGGGACGGCGTATGGCTACACCTTC
TRBD2 TRBJ2-1 TRBV7-8 . CASSGFTSGVSDEQFF TGTGCCAGCAGCGGCTTTACTAGCGGGGTTAGCGATGAGCAGTTCTTC
. TRBJ2-7 TRBV15 . CATRGESYEQYF TGTGCCACCAGAGGAGAATCCTACGAGCAGTACTTC
. TRBJ2-7 TRBV11-2 . CASSLDLGRRVWFF TGTGCCAGCAGCTTAGATCTAGGCAGAAGGGTTTGGTTTTTC
TRBD1 TRBJ2-2 TRBV7-6 . CASSPRGGPNTGELFF TGTGCCAGCAGCCCGAGAGGGGGCCCGAACACCGGGGAGCTGTTTTTT
. TRBJ1-4 TRBV19 . CASSKRQTATNEKLFF TGTGCCAGTAGTAAAAGACAGACAGCAACTAATGAAAAACTGTTTTTT